This note documents a single T cell receptor (beta chain) sequence. The antigen is undetermined. This specimen belongs to a study of cytomegalovirus exposure and HLA in healthy donors. The study, taken as a whole, reports: From TCR beta sequences, most subjects' HLA-A and HLA-B alleles were reportedly predicted accurately.

The CDR3 spans 12 residues. PCR employed 60 Vbeta and 13 Jbeta primers. TCRdb keeps only in-frame clones here, not all; method: immunoSEQ multiplex PCR. The table has some 200,000 clones, roughly 80% seen once. The TCR comes from a man in his forties or fifties in good health and CMV-seropositive. Specimen: PBMCs. V usage is TRBV21-1 and J usage is TRBJ1-2. TRBV21-1 is a pseudogene. DNA of the CDR3: TGTGCCAGCAACGGGGGTGTCTATGGCTACACCTTC. It codes for CASNGGVYGYTF.